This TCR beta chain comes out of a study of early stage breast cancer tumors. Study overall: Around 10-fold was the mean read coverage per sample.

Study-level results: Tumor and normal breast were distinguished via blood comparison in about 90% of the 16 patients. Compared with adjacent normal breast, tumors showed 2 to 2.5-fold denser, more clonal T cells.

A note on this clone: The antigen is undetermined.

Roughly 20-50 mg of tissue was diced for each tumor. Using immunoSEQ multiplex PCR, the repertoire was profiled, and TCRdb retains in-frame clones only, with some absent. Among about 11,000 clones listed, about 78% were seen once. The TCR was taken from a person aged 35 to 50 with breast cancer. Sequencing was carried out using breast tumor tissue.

The CDR3 loop reads CASFPGQGSEAFF. The DNA of the CDR3 is TGTGCCAGCTTCCCTGGACAGGGTTCTGAAGCTTTCTTT. The J gene is TRBJ1-1, the V gene TRBV21-1; TRBD1 reflects the table's D call only, with no check against the DNA. TRBV21-1 corresponds to a pseudogene. This CDR3 has 13 residues.